A single sample is the source of the 30 T cell receptor beta chains below, sequenced in a study of blood T cell repertoires in COVID-19. TCRdb's table, derived via immunoSEQ multiplex PCR, lists solely in-frame clones and lacks some. The repertoire holds 150,000 to 180,000 clones, with around 83% as singletons. The material sequenced was peripheral blood. All receptors come from a woman in her sixties or seventies with COVID-19, enrolled during active disease.

This sequence joins TRBV7-9 and TRBJ1-4; D remains unclear. With 3 bases removed from V and 0 bases from J, the gap between germline ends came to 5 bases. The CDR3 is made up of 14 amino acids. Per germline, CDR1 SEHNR and CDR2 FQNEAQ (reference sequence). The DNA of the CDR3 is TGTGCCAGCAGCTTTACTGCAACTAATGAAAAACTGTTTTTT. Protein product: CASSFTATNEKLFF.

This rearrangement joins TRBV18 to TRBJ1-2; the match to TRBD1 covers 7 bases. The CDR3 length is 16 residues. V shed 2 bases and J 4 bases; nucleotides not matched to a gene: 10. Germline V lookup: CDR1 KGHSH, CDR2 LQKENI. The CDR3 is CASSPSPTGASYGYTF. The CDR3 nucleotides are TGTGCCAGCTCACCATCCCCAACAGGGGCTAGCTATGGCTACACCTTC. Supplemented by reference TRBV18 and TRBJ1-2, the full variable domain reads NAGVMQNPRHLVRRRGQEARLRCSPMKGHSHVYWYRQLPEEGLKFMVYLQKENIIDESGMPKERFSAEFPKEGPSILRIQQVVRGDSAAYFCASSPSPTGASYGYTFGSGTRLTVV.

This clone was seen a few times. V and J are TRBV29-1 and TRBJ1-2; TRBD1 matches 9 bases. CDR3 length: 12 residues. Trimming took 4 bases from V and 8 from J; bases not matched to a gene: 5. Germline V CDR1 and CDR2: SQVTM, ANQGSEA. CDR3 region: CSVGTGAGGYTF. The CDR3 nucleotides are TGCAGCGTTGGGACAGGGGCAGGGGGCTACACCTTC.

This chain connects TRBV2 to TRBJ1-2; D is possibly TRBD1 (5 bases). CDR1 and CDR2 from the germline V gene are SNHLY and FYNNEI. V lost 5 bases and J 4 bases, leaving 20 bases between the germline ends. The CDR3 sequence is 16 residues long. For the CDR3, the DNA is TGTGCCAGCAGTTGGGACGCGTGGGGCGGGGGCTATGGCTACACCTTC. This translates into CASSWDAWGGGYGYTF.

The chain has TRBV2 and TRBJ1-2, with 9 bases fitting TRBD1. The V gene's germline CDR1 is SNHLY and CDR2 FYNNEI. With 6 bases clipped from V and 7 bases from J, the junction kept 21 bases outside the gene matches. The CDR3 covers 18 residues. CDR3 loop: CASRGDTGQGFLGRGYTF. As DNA, the CDR3 is TGTGCCAGCAGGGGGGACACGGGACAGGGTTTCTTAGGTCGTGGCTACACCTTC.

The chain joins TRBV15 to TRBJ2-2; 11 bases fit TRBD2. There are 18 residues in the CDR3. V shed 0 bases and J 0 bases; nucleotides not matched to a gene: 3. CDR1 is LNHNV and CDR2 is YYDKDF in the germline V gene (reference sequence). CDR3 bases: TGTGCCACCAGCAGAGAGGCTAGCGGGAGGACGAACACCGGGGAGCTGTTTTTT. Its protein product is CATSREASGRTNTGELFF.

This clone was observed a handful of times. V is TRBV19 and J is TRBJ1-3; D gene uncertain. This CDR3 comprises 14 residues. The V gene's germline CDR1 is LNHDA and CDR2 SQIVND (reference sequence). V was clipped by 0 bases and J by 3 bases, with 6 bases between them. The CDR3 DNA reads TGTGCCAGTAGTATAGAATTCGGTGGAAACACCATATATTTT. Amino acids: CASSIEFGGNTIYF.

This chain links TRBV3-1 (or the pseudogene TRBV3-2) with TRBJ1-6; 7 nucleotides line up with TRBD1. Germline CDR1 reads LGHDT; CDR2 reads YNNKEL (reference sequence). There are 15 residues in the CDR3. With 4 bases clipped from V and 7 bases from J, the junction kept 7 bases outside the gene matches. The CDR3 loop is CASSPGRGRNSPLHF. The CDR3 bases are TGTGCCAGCAGCCCCGGCAGGGGGAGGAATTCACCCCTCCACTTT.

The chain employs TRBV7-2 and TRBJ2-3; possibly TRBD1 for D (6 bases). Germline CDR1 SGHTA, CDR2 FQGNSA. V was pared by 11 bases and J by 9 bases, with 15 bases between. The CDR3 spans 11 residues. The CDR3 coding sequence is TGTGCCGGCACGAACAGGGAAACGCAGTATTTT. Translation: CAGTNRETQYF.

The V gene is TRBV19, the J gene TRBJ1-2, with 7 bases that match TRBD1. The CDR3 extends over 13 amino acids. CDR1 and CDR2 (germline): LNHDA, SQIVND (reference sequence). Trimming at V came to 9 bases and at J to 6 bases, leaving 10 bases not matched to a gene. As DNA, the CDR3 is TGTGCCAGCCAGAAGATTGACAGGGATGGCTACACCTTC. This encodes CASQKIDRDGYTF. Variable domain in full (rest from reference TRBV19 and TRBJ1-2): DGGITQSPKYLFRKEGQNVTLSCEQNLNHDAMYWYRQDPGQGLRLIYYSQIVNDFQKGDIAEGYSVSREKKESFPLTVTSAQKNPTAFYLCASQKIDRDGYTFGSGTRLTVV.

This clone was counted once. The chain couples TRBV6-2 or TRBV6-3 to TRBJ1-5, with D possibly matching TRBD1 (6 bases). The CDR3 sequence is 16 residues long. The germline V and J ends were trimmed by 0 bases and 5 bases, with 14 bases remaining between them. Germline values: CDR1 MNHEY, CDR2 SVGEGT. The chain's CDR3 is CASSYSSKGVHQPQHF. DNA of the CDR3: TGTGCCAGCAGTTACTCGAGTAAGGGGGTACATCAGCCCCAGCATTTT.

The chain carries TRBV29-1 and TRBJ2-3, with 9 positions matching TRBD2. V lost 6 bases, J lost 0 bases, and 10 bases stayed unmatched. The CDR3 is made up of 16 amino acids. Germline CDR1 and CDR2: SQVTM and ANQGSEA. The CDR3 DNA is TGCAGCGTGGGAACGACTAGCGGAGGGAGCACAGATACGCAGTATTTT. It translates to CSVGTTSGGSTDTQYF.

The chain combines TRBV19 with TRBJ2-5; the D gene is possibly TRBD2 (6 bases). V lost 3 bases and J 2 bases, leaving 13 bases between the germline ends. CDR1 is LNHDA, CDR2 SQIVND, per germline (reference sequence). The CDR3 contains 15 residues. The CDR3 region has the DNA TGTGCCAGTAGTATCCGCCTGAGCGGGCAAGAGACCCAGTACTTC. Amino acids: CASSIRLSGQETQYF.

The rearrangement uses TRBV7-3 and TRBJ1-1; the D gene is possibly TRBD1 (6 bases). Germline assignment: CDR1 SGHTA and CDR2 FQGTGA. Trimming pared 3 bases from V and 7 bases from J, leaving 18 bases between. This CDR3 region has 15 residues. The CDR3 reads CASSFPEGGRNEAFF. For the CDR3, the DNA is TGTGCCAGCAGCTTCCCCGAGGGGGGGCGAAATGAAGCTTTCTTT.

A few counts support this clone. This chain uses TRBV5-5 with TRBJ2-2; 9 bases map to TRBD2. CDR1 is SGHKS and CDR2 is YYEKEE in the germline V gene (reference sequence). This CDR3 region has 15 residues. V lost 2 bases, J lost 8 bases, and 7 bases stayed unmatched. The CDR3 here is CASSFSSGNLGELFF. DNA of the CDR3: TGTGCCAGCAGCTTTTCTAGCGGGAATTTAGGGGAGCTGTTTTTT.

This chain links TRBV11-2 with TRBJ1-2, with D possibly matching TRBD1 (5 bases). CDR1 and CDR2 from the germline V gene are SGHAT and FQNNGV. Trimming removed 1 base from V and 4 bases from J, with 10 bases in between. The length of the CDR3 is 14 residues. Written as DNA, the CDR3 is TGTGCCAGCAGCTTAGGGGGACTCCTCTATGGCTACACCTTC. Protein: CASSLGGLLYGYTF. Combining the CDR3 with reference TRBV11-2 and TRBJ1-2 gives the whole variable domain EAGVAQSPRYKIIEKRQSVAFWCNPISGHATLYWYQQILGQGPKLLIQFQNNGVVDDSQLPKDRFSAERLKGVDSTLKIQPAKLEDSAVYLCASSLGGLLYGYTFGSGTRLTVV.

The gene calls are TRBV10-1 and TRBJ2-1, with a possible D match to TRBD2 (6 bases). CDR1 and CDR2 (germline): WNHNN, SYGVQD (reference sequence). CDR3 length: 15 residues. Trimming took off 7 bases at V and 5 bases at J, with 18 bases between the two ends. CDR3 region: CASTSGGPGDNEQFF. CDR3 DNA: TGCGCCAGCACCTCCGGAGGGCCGGGGGACAATGAGCAGTTCTTC.

The V and J genes are TRBV5-4 and TRBJ2-3, with D possibly being TRBD2 (5 bases). Germline V CDR1 and CDR2: SGHNT, YYREEE (reference sequence). CDR3 length: 15 residues. V dropped 0 bases and J dropped 0 bases, with 8 bases sitting between them. The CDR3 protein is CASSLVGMSTDTQYF. The CDR3 DNA is TGTGCCAGCAGCTTGGTCGGGATGAGCACAGATACGCAGTATTTT.

J is TRBJ1-1 and V is TRBV20-1; D is ambiguous. Germline V CDR1 and CDR2: DFQATT, SNEGSKA (reference sequence). The V and J ends lost 6 bases and 8 bases respectively, with 4 bases between them. The CDR3 runs to 8 residues. The CDR3 here is CSAREAFF. CDR3 nucleotides: TGCAGTGCCCGGGAAGCTTTCTTT.

Many counts were recorded for this clone. The same CDR3 is also encoded by other DNA sequences in this sample. The V gene is TRBV18, the J gene TRBJ1-5; D gene uncertain. The germline CDR1 and CDR2 sequences are KGHSH and LQKENI. Trimming took off 6 bases at V and 1 base at J, with 7 bases between the two ends. The CDR3 length is 13 residues. DNA of the CDR3: TGTGCCAGCTCGTCCGGGAGCAATCAGCCCCAGCATTTT. Its protein is CASSSGSNQPQHF. Variable domain in full (rest from reference TRBV18 and TRBJ1-5): NAGVMQNPRHLVRRRGQEARLRCSPMKGHSHVYWYRQLPEEGLKFMVYLQKENIIDESGMPKERFSAEFPKEGPSILRIQQVVRGDSAAYFCASSSGSNQPQHFGDGTRLSIL.

The chain links TRBV4-2 to TRBJ2-7; D is possibly TRBD1 (5 bases). This CDR3 is built from 18 residues. Germline V gives CDR1 LGHNA, CDR2 YNFKEQ. Trimming stripped 1 base from V and 3 bases from J, with 22 bases between. CDR3 DNA sequence: TGTGCCAGCAGCCAAGTTGATGGTACTGGGGCCCTTCACTACGAGCAGTACTTC. Its protein is CASSQVDGTGALHYEQYF.

The V call is TRBV19, the J call TRBJ1-2; 9 bases agree with TRBD1. V trimming: 3 bases; J trimming: 6 bases; junction bases outside the gene matches: 14. The CDR3 runs to 17 residues. Per germline, CDR1 LNHDA and CDR2 SQIVND (reference sequence). CDR3 region: CASSIRGQGSLVNGYTF. The CDR3 coding sequence is TGTGCCAGTAGTATCAGGGGACAGGGTTCACTCGTGAATGGCTACACCTTC.

The chain couples TRBV6-1 to TRBJ1-5, with a tentative D call TRBD1 (5 bases). CDR3 length equals 15 residues. Deletions cut 2 bases from V and 0 bases from J, with 8 bases between. CDR1 and CDR2 (germline): MNHNS, SASEGT. The CDR3 is CASSENRFSNQPQHF. CDR3 bases: TGTGCCAGCAGTGAAAACAGGTTTAGCAATCAGCCCCAGCATTTT.

This chain joins TRBV7-3 and TRBJ2-1, with TRBD2 as a possible D gene (6 bases). CDR1 is SGHTA and CDR2 is FQGTGA in the germline V gene. With 2 bases removed from V and 10 bases from J, the gap between germline ends came to 12 bases. This CDR3 is built from 13 residues. CDR3 sequence reads: CASSLWGEGEQFF. In DNA form, the CDR3 reads TGTGCCAGCAGCTTATGGGGGGAAGGGGAGCAGTTCTTC.

The gene calls are TRBV6-2 or TRBV6-3 and TRBJ1-1; TRBD1 is a possible D gene (5 bases). Germline CDR1 and CDR2: MNHEY and SVGEGT. This CDR3 has 15 amino acids. V was shortened by 6 bases and J by 4 bases, with 18 bases between the two germline ends. The CDR3 spells CASSPGARGVTEAFF. DNA for the CDR3: TGTGCCAGCAGCCCCGGTGCACGGGGGGTCACTGAAGCTTTCTTT.

A few counts support this clone. The CDR3 sequence: CASSRGRNTEAFF. CDR3 bases: TGTGCCAGTAGCAGGGGGAGAAACACTGAAGCTTTCTTT. This chain joins TRBV19 and TRBJ1-1; 7 nucleotides match TRBD1. The length of the CDR3 is 13 residues. Germline trimming cut 6 bases from V and 2 bases from J; bases unmatched to any gene: 3. Germline CDR1 reads LNHDA; CDR2 reads SQIVND (reference sequence).

CDR3 in DNA: TGTGCCACCAGCAGAGGGGGAGCAACGACAGATACGCAGTATTTT. Translating gives CATSRGGATTDTQYF. The chain carries TRBV15 and TRBJ2-3; D is possibly TRBD2 (5 bases). The CDR3 is 15 residues long. The V end was cut by 1 base, the J end by 3 bases, with 11 bases between. Per the germline V gene, CDR1 is LNHNV and CDR2 is YYDKDF (reference sequence).

This rearrangement joins TRBV24-1 to TRBJ2-1; D perhaps matches TRBD2 (6 bases). V lost 4 bases to trimming and J lost 12 bases, with 18 bases between them. Germline V lookup: CDR1 KGHDR, CDR2 SFDVKD. The CDR3 loop spans 14 amino acids. The CDR3 loop is CATSDGWAGRGQFF. Written as DNA, the CDR3 is TGTGCCACCAGTGACGGTTGGGCGGGGCGTGGGCAGTTCTTC.

J is TRBJ1-2 and V is TRBV11-2, with D possibly matching TRBD1 (6 bases). Deletions cut 5 bases from V and 2 bases from J, with 12 bases between. CDR3 length: 14 amino acids. The germline V gene encodes CDR1 SGHAT and CDR2 FQNNGV. The CDR3 region is CASSPGGGNYGYTF. The CDR3 nucleotides read TGTGCCAGCAGCCCGGGGGGCGGGAACTATGGCTACACCTTC.

The chain recombines TRBV12-3 or TRBV12-4 with TRBJ2-1; possibly TRBD1 for D (7 bases). Trimming left V 5 bases short and J 7 bases short, with 12 bases between. The CDR3 consists of 13 residues. CDR3 DNA: TGTGCCAGCAGTATACAGGGGAGGAATGAGCAGTTCTTC. Translation: CASSIQGRNEQFF.